This T cell receptor beta chain is from a study of T-cell reconstitution after alpha-beta-depleted transplantation in children. Unique molecular identifiers featured in how the TCRbeta library was prepared. Via MiXCR, TCRdb re-called the PCR reads, giving one row per CDR3 protein. The table shows hundreds of thousands of distinct CDR3 sequences, with around 13% occurring only once. The germline CDR1 and CDR2 sequences are SGHTA and FQGNSA. CDR3 length: 12 amino acids. V trimming: 5 bases; J trimming: 15 bases; junction bases outside the gene matches: 7. Material: PBMCs, mostly from graft donor cells, obtained 360 days after TCRalphabeta/CD19-depleted stem cell transplant. V is TRBV7-2 and J is TRBJ2-1, with 10 bases aligning to TRBD1. The TCR sequence derives from a male patient younger than 18 who had a stem cell transplant for acute myeloid leukemia, so the T cells may come from the graft donor. In DNA, the CDR3 is TGTGCCAGCAGCCCGTCCCGGGACAGGGGGTTCTTC. Translation gives CASSPSRDRGFF.